This T cell receptor (beta chain) is from a study of Ad26.COV2.S vaccination and SARS-CoV-2 variants. Study details: Administration of Ad26.COV2.S was intramuscular, either once or twice 56 days apart.

Treatment specified: approximately 18 received Ad26.COV2.S at low or high dose, single or two shots; 5 received placebo; per-sample allocation not given. Material that was analyzed had been drawn on day 63 after the first vaccine or placebo injection. Sequencing was performed with immunoSEQ multiplex PCR; in TCRdb, only in-frame clones are kept and a portion is missing. Among 380,000 or so clones listed, around 89% were seen once. The CDR3 sequence is 16 residues long. Trimming shortened V by 7 bases and J by 1 base, and 20 bases separated the two germline ends. Germline V CDR1 and CDR2: SGHRS, YFSETQ.

Sequences were derived from peripheral blood, sampled in a trial of Ad26.COV2.S vaccine versus placebo. The clonotype was recovered from a person between 18 and 65 years old who received the Ad26.COV2.S COVID-19 vaccine or a placebo. V and J are TRBV5-1 and TRBJ2-5; D possibly uses TRBD1 or TRBD2 (5 bases each). The CDR3 DNA reads as TGCGCCAGCCGGCGGGTTTATGGGGGTACCCAAGAGACCCAGTACTTC. Amino acid sequence: CASRRVYGGTQETQYF.